This T cell receptor beta chain derives from a study of Graves' ophthalmopathy and Graves' hyperthyroidism. About the study: In this cohort's terms, stable hyperthyroidism meant no ophthalmopathy by 18 months of follow-up. Overall study findings and caveats: Distinction of ophthalmopathy from stable hyperthyroidism by a 13-signature model reached 85% to 90% sensitivity and approximately 80% specificity.

Trimming cost V 2 bases and J 11 bases, with 10 bases left between them. The CDR3 consists of 13 residues. Germline values: CDR1 LGHDT, CDR2 YNNKEL (reference sequence). RNA transcripts were the template, and TCR beta CDR3 regions were amplified from them. HTBI-primed first-round RT-PCR preceded second-round multiplex PCR. TCRdb itself ran the multiplex PCR reads through MiXCR, one entry per CDR3 protein. The data show 1 million to 1.3 million distinct CDR3 sequences, roughly 35% seen once. Note on this clonotype: Antigen: not known.

Exclusion covered patients with other autoimmune diseases or uncontrolled infections (as well as pregnancy or lactation). The sequence was collected from an adult man with Graves' hyperthyroidism. The sample was peripheral blood or thyroid tissue (not recorded which). The chain is built from TRBV3-1 and TRBJ1-6; maybe TRBD1 (6 bases). The CDR3 here is CASSQTGNTPLHF. The CDR3, as DNA: TGTGCCAGCAGCCAAACAGGGAATACACCCCTCCACTTT. Together with reference TRBV3-1 and TRBJ1-6, the CDR3 gives the full variable domain: DTAVSQTPKYLVTQMGNDKSIKCEQNLGHDTMYWYKQDSKKFLKIMFSYNNKELIINETVPNRFSPKSPDKAHLNLHINSLELGDSAVYFCASSQTGNTPLHFGNGTRLTVT.